A selection of T cell receptor beta chains follows, all from one sample in a study of T cells after yellow fever vaccination. TCRdb used MiXCR to reprocess the 5' RACE reads, holding one entry per CDR3 protein. This sample yields about 120,000 distinct CDR3 sequences, of which about 15% are seen a single time; roughly 45% belongs to the top ten. The specimen comprised CD8+ T cells sorted from PBMCs, sampled 5 days after the yellow fever booster vaccination. Every receptor here comes from a man younger than 35 who received the YFV17D yellow fever vaccine. Each CDR3 is given with its conserved first and last residue. D genes are given only for firm matches. Size is omitted from some rows. Given values are once, few, many or a class for expanded clones.

V: TRBV5-1; size: NA; D: TRBD2; J: TRBJ2-1; DNA: TGCGCCAGCAGCTCAAGATTCGTCGGCGGGGGGGCCAATGAGCAGTTCTTC; CDR3: CASSSRFVGGGANEQFF
V: TRBV4-1; size: NA; D: TRBD2; J: TRBJ2-3; DNA: TGCGCCAGCAGCCAATTAGCGGGGGGGCAGTCAGATACGCAGTATTTT; CDR3: CASSQLAGGQSDTQYF
V: TRBV6-6; size: NA; D: NA; J: TRBJ2-1; DNA: TGTGCCAGCAGTTACGGGGTCGGCGAGCAGTTCTTC; CDR3: CASSYGVGEQFF
V: TRBV14; size: NA; D: TRBD1; J: TRBJ1-2; DNA: TGTGCCAGCAGCCAAGGAGACAGGGGGTATGAAGCTAACTATGGCTACACCTTC; CDR3: CASSQGDRGYEANYGYTF
V: TRBV11-2; size: many; D: NA; J: TRBJ1-1; DNA: TGTGCCAGCAGCTTATACGGGGGTAGCACTGAAGCTTTCTTT; CDR3: CASSLYGGSTEAFF
V: TRBV6-5; size: NA; D: TRBD1; J: TRBJ2-1; DNA: TGTGCCAGCAGTTACTCCGGGACAGGGCAGGAGCAGTTCTTC; CDR3: CASSYSGTGQEQFF
V: TRBV19; size: few; D: NA; J: TRBJ1-2; DNA: TGTGCCAGTAGTGCCGCGCGGGGGGTTTCCCGATTCTATGGCTACACCTTC; CDR3: CASSAARGVSRFYGYTF
V: TRBV2; size: few; D: NA; J: TRBJ2-6; DNA: TGTGCCAGCACGGCTCGGGCGAGCTCTGGGGCCAACGTCCTGACTTTC; CDR3: CASTARASSGANVLTF
V: TRBV6-2/TRBV6-3; size: few; D: NA; J: TRBJ2-3; DNA: TGTGCCAGCAGCAACAGGGTCCATACGCAGTATTTT; CDR3: CASSNRVHTQYF
V: TRBV5-1; size: few; D: NA; J: TRBJ2-4; DNA: TGCGCCAGCAGCTACGACAAAAAAAACATTCAGTACTTC; CDR3: CASSYDKKNIQYF
V: TRBV23-1; size: NA; D: NA; J: TRBJ2-5; DNA: TGCGCCAGCAGTCAAAGGGACCGAACAGAGACGGCCCAGTACTTC; CDR3: CASSQRDRTETAQYF
V: TRBV4-3; size: many; D: NA; J: TRBJ2-1; DNA: TGCGCCAGCAGCCGCAGTCCCAACTCTTACAATGAGCAGTTCTTC; CDR3: CASSRSPNSYNEQFF
V: TRBV4-1; size: many; D: NA; J: TRBJ2-5; DNA: TGCGCCAGCAGCCAAGTCATTGACGGAGAGACCCAGTACTTC; CDR3: CASSQVIDGETQYF
V: TRBV9; size: few; D: NA; J: TRBJ1-1; DNA: TGTGCCAGCAGCGGAGCAGGGGTCACTGAAGCTTTCTTT; CDR3: CASSGAGVTEAFF
V: TRBV3-1; size: NA; D: NA; J: TRBJ2-1; DNA: TGTGCCAGCAGCCAAGAACCTCAAGACAGACGGAGGGATGAGCAGTTCTTC; CDR3: CASSQEPQDRRRDEQFF
V: TRBV7-3; size: few; D: NA; J: TRBJ2-2; DNA: TGTGCCAGCAGCTCGTCAGTCCCCGGGGAGCTGTTTTTT; CDR3: CASSSSVPGELFF
V: TRBV20-1; size: once; D: NA; J: TRBJ1-4; DNA: TGCAGTGCTAGAGATTCACGGGATGAAAAACTGTTTTTT; CDR3: CSARDSRDEKLFF
V: TRBV28; size: many; D: NA; J: TRBJ1-3; DNA: TGTGCCAGCAGTGCGGTAGGGGGAAACACCATATATTTT; CDR3: CASSAVGGNTIYF
V: TRBV7-9; size: NA; D: NA; J: TRBJ2-6; DNA: TGTGCCAGCAGCTTCTTTCTACCGACCGGGGCCAACGTCCTGACTTTC; CDR3: CASSFFLPTGANVLTF
V: TRBV6-5; size: NA; D: NA; J: TRBJ2-3; DNA: TGTGCCAGCAGTTTTAAGGGGGGGGCAGATACGCAGTATTTT; CDR3: CASSFKGGADTQYF
V: TRBV4-1; size: NA; D: NA; J: TRBJ2-5; DNA: TGCGCCAGCAGCCAAGGGGTGGTGGGGGCGGAGACCCAGTACTTC; CDR3: CASSQGVVGAETQYF
V: TRBV5-1; size: few; D: NA; J: TRBJ1-3; DNA: TGCGCCAGCAGCTGGACGCCGGGCTCTGGAAACACCATATATTTT; CDR3: CASSWTPGSGNTIYF
V: TRBV12-3/TRBV12-4; size: NA; D: TRBD1; J: TRBJ2-3; DNA: TGTGCCAGCAGTCCGGGACAGGGAATGTATTTT; CDR3: CASSPGQGMYF
V: TRBV29-1; size: NA; D: NA; J: TRBJ2-2; DNA: TGCAGCGTTCTCCTCATCCCGGCGGTGACCGGGGAGCTGTTTTTT; CDR3: CSVLLIPAVTGELFF
V: TRBV4-1; size: many; D: TRBD2; J: TRBJ2-3; DNA: TGCGCCAGCAGCCAAGGACGGGGGGGGGCAGATACGCAGTATTTT; CDR3: CASSQGRGGADTQYF
V: TRBV6-5; size: NA; D: TRBD1; J: TRBJ1-2; DNA: TGTGCCAGCAGTTACCCGACAGGGAATGGCTACACCTTC; CDR3: CASSYPTGNGYTF
V: TRBV30; size: few; D: NA; J: TRBJ2-2; DNA: TGTGCCTGGAGTATCGGATCGGGACCCTTAGACGGAGTGTCCGGGGAGCTGTTTTTT; CDR3: CAWSIGSGPLDGVSGELFF
V: TRBV7-2; size: many; D: TRBD2; J: TRBJ2-7; DNA: TGTGCCAGCAGCTTTTTATCCCCTAGCGGGGCCGGTTACGAGCAGTACTTC; CDR3: CASSFLSPSGAGYEQYF
V: TRBV20-1; size: few; D: TRBD1; J: TRBJ2-5; DNA: TGCAGTGCCCCCCCCTACGACAGGGTTGGTGAGACCCAGTACTTC; CDR3: CSAPPYDRVGETQYF
V: TRBV25-1; size: NA; D: TRBD1; J: TRBJ1-6; DNA: TGTGCCAGCAGTGAACTTTTGGGACAGGGATTCTCACCCCTCCACTTT; CDR3: CASSELLGQGFSPLHF
V: TRBV6-5; size: NA; D: NA; J: TRBJ2-7; DNA: TGTGCCAGCAGTTATTACGACAGCTCCTACGAGCAGTACTTC; CDR3: CASSYYDSSYEQYF
V: TRBV4-3; size: NA; D: NA; J: TRBJ2-4; DNA: TGCGCCAGCAGCCAAGAGTCGGGTGAAGGCGGGGAATTCATTCAGTACTTC; CDR3: CASSQESGEGGEFIQYF
V: TRBV5-6; size: few; D: NA; J: TRBJ2-7; DNA: TGTGCCAGCAGCTTGGCGCGGGACCTCTCCTACGAGCAGTACTTC; CDR3: CASSLARDLSYEQYF
V: TRBV12-3/TRBV12-4; size: few; D: NA; J: TRBJ1-1; DNA: TGTGCCAGCATCCTCCCGGGACAAATGAACACTGAAGCTTTCTTT; CDR3: CASILPGQMNTEAFF
V: TRBV6-6; size: few; D: NA; J: TRBJ2-2; DNA: TGTGCCACTCGAGCCGGGGAGCTGTTTTTT; CDR3: CATRAGELFF
V: TRBV19; size: few; D: TRBD2; J: TRBJ2-2; DNA: TGTGCCAGTAGTGATCGGGGGGGCATTACCGGGGAGCTGTTTTTT; CDR3: CASSDRGGITGELFF
V: TRBV2; size: few; D: TRBD1; J: TRBJ2-2; DNA: TGTGCCGGGACCGGACAGGCGAACACCGGGGAGCTGTTTTTT; CDR3: CAGTGQANTGELFF
V: TRBV10-3; size: NA; D: NA; J: TRBJ1-1; DNA: TGTGCCATAAGTCAGACCCCGTCAGGCACTGAAGCTTTCTTT; CDR3: CAISQTPSGTEAFF
V: TRBV5-4; size: NA; D: NA; J: TRBJ1-2; DNA: TGTGCCAGCAGCTCTAGACAAACCACTAACTATGGCTACACCTTC; CDR3: CASSSRQTTNYGYTF
V: TRBV7-3; size: few; D: TRBD2; J: TRBJ2-3; DNA: TGTGCCAGCAGCCCCACACTAGCGGGGGCTACAGATACGCAGTATTTT; CDR3: CASSPTLAGATDTQYF
V: TRBV6-2/TRBV6-3; size: NA; D: TRBD2; J: TRBJ2-3; DNA: TGTGCCAGCAGTTACACCCCTGCGGGGGGGCCAGATACGCAGTATTTT; CDR3: CASSYTPAGGPDTQYF
V: TRBV28; size: NA; D: NA; J: TRBJ2-2; DNA: TGTGCCAGCAGTTTTGGTCACACCGGGGAGCTGTTTTTT; CDR3: CASSFGHTGELFF
V: TRBV6-5; size: NA; D: NA; J: TRBJ2-7; DNA: TGTGCCAGCAGTTACGGGGTAGCCTACGAGCAGTACTTC; CDR3: CASSYGVAYEQYF
V: TRBV11-2; size: few; D: NA; J: TRBJ1-1; DNA: TGTGCCAGCAGTCAAGACCAGAGGGAAGCTTTCTTT; CDR3: CASSQDQREAFF
V: TRBV7-3; size: NA; D: NA; J: TRBJ2-1; DNA: TGTGCCAGCAGCTTAACCGGGCCTTCTTACAATGAGCAGTTCTTC; CDR3: CASSLTGPSYNEQFF
V: TRBV5-5; size: NA; D: NA; J: TRBJ1-5; DNA: TGTGCCAGCAGCCCGGAGGGGGGAGGGAAGCCCCAGCATTTT; CDR3: CASSPEGGGKPQHF
V: TRBV5-4; size: NA; D: TRBD1; J: TRBJ1-1; DNA: TGTGCCAGCAGCTTCCAGGGGGGCACCACTGAAGCTTTCTTT; CDR3: CASSFQGGTTEAFF